This T cell receptor (beta chain) was found in a study of identical twins. TCRdb recomputed calls from the 5' RACE reads with MiXCR, one row per CDR3 protein. The data show about 250,000 distinct CDR3 sequences, over 13% seen once. This clonotype was detected a few times. Germline V gene data show CDR1 as SGHRS and CDR2 as YFSETQ. V lost 3 bases and J lost 7, with 14 bases in between. The CDR3 has 14 amino acids. The chain is built from TRBV5-1 and TRBJ2-1; D perhaps matches TRBD2 (6 bases). The sequence was obtained from a woman aged 18-30 years in good health. The source material was memory (CD45RO+) T cells sorted from blood. The CDR3, as DNA: TGCGCCAGCAGCTCGGGACTTCCGGGGAATGAGCAGTTCTTC. Translated, it gives CASSSGLPGNEQFF.